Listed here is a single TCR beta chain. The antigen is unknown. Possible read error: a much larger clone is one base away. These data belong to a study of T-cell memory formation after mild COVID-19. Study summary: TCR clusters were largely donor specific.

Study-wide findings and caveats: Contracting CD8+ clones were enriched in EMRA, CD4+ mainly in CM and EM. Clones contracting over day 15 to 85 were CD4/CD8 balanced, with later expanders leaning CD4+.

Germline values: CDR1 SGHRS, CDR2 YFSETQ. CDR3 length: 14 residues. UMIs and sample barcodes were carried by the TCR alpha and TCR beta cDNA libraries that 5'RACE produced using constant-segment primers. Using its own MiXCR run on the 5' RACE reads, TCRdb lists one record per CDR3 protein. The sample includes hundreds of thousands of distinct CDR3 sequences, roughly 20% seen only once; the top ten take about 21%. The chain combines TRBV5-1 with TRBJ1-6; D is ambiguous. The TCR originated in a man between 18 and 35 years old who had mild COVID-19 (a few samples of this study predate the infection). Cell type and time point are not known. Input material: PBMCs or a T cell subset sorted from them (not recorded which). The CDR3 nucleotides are TGCGCCAGCAGCTCAGACGGAAATAATTCACACCTCCACTTT. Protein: CASSSDGNNSHLHF.